This T cell receptor beta chain is from a study of blood T cell repertoires in COVID-19. Sequenced by immunoSEQ multiplex PCR; TCRdb stores in-frame clones only, minus some. The sample yields approximately 100,000 clones, more than 85% seen once. The receptor was derived from a man in his 60s with acute or convalescent COVID-19. The sequenced sample consisted of peripheral blood.

The chain's CDR3 is CASSLIRASGKGEQYF. CDR3 DNA sequence: TGTGCCAGCAGCCTAATCCGGGCTAGCGGGAAGGGGGAGCAGTACTTC. The chain combines TRBV7-6 with TRBJ2-7; 9 bases match TRBD2. The germline gives CDR1 SGHVS, CDR2 FNYEAQ. This CDR3 is 16 amino acids long. The V segment lost 5 bases and the J segment 7 bases; nucleotides outside the gene matches: 15.